A single sample gave rise to the 13 T cell receptor beta chains below, sequenced in a study of OX40 agonist ivuxolimab in advanced cancers. The library was generated by the immunoSEQ multiplex PCR assay. Drawn from immuneACCESS, this table holds only the in-frame rearrangements with V and J called that TCRdb kept. Clones are partly lost; checked studies trace under half to an unresolved V gene and leave the rest unexplained. Across this sample there are under 70,000 clones, with approximately 83% seen only once. The ten largest clones add up to roughly 4.1% of the sample. This specimen was CD4+ or CD8+ T cells sorted from blood, taken in a trial of the OX40 agonist ivuxolimab. These receptors were collected from an adult with an advanced solid tumor such as melanoma, head and neck, liver or kidney cancer.

This chain links TRBV5-1 with TRBJ2-5, with D possibly being TRBD1 or TRBD2 (5 bases each). This CDR3 contains 16 residues. V was cut by 4 bases and J by 4 bases, with 20 bases left in between. Looked up from germline, CDR1 is SGHRS and CDR2 is YFSETQ. CDR3 nucleotide sequence: TGCGCCAGCAGCCCCAGCGGCGGCCGGGGCGGAGAGACCCAGTACTTC. As protein: CASSPSGGRGGETQYF.

This chain joins TRBV7-8 and TRBJ1-2; D not certain. Germline assignment: CDR1 SGHVS and CDR2 FQNEAQ. The CDR3 covers 14 residues. V was pared by 1 base and J by 3 bases, with 9 bases between. This chain's CDR3 is CASSLVATHYGYTF. Here the CDR3 DNA reads TGTGCCAGCAGCTTAGTCGCCACTCACTATGGCTACACCTTC. Combining the CDR3 with reference TRBV7-8 and TRBJ1-2 gives the whole variable domain GAGVSQSPRYKVAKRGQDVALRCDPISGHVSLFWYQQALGQGPEFLTYFQNEAQLDKSGLPSDRFFAERPEGSVSTLKIQRTQQEDSAVYLCASSLVATHYGYTFGSGTRLTVV.

The V call is TRBV18, the J call TRBJ2-5; D is ambiguous. The CDR3 length is 16 residues. Germline CDR1 and CDR2: KGHSH and LQKENI. V lost 3 bases to trimming and J lost 1 base, with 15 bases between them. CDR3 in amino acids: CASSPITDSSQETQYF. CDR3 bases: TGTGCCAGCTCACCGATCACTGACTCGAGCCAAGAGACCCAGTACTTC.

This CDR3 is CASSPPAEETQYF. The CDR3 DNA reads as TGTGCCAGCAGCCCTCCGGCGGAAGAGACCCAGTACTTC. The genes are TRBV11-2 and TRBJ2-5; the D is unclear. V lost 5 bases and J 3 bases, leaving 10 bases between the germline ends. The CDR3 has 13 residues. Germline CDR1 and CDR2: SGHAT and FQNNGV.

The count of this clone is one. In DNA, the CDR3 is TGTGCCACCAGCAGAGAAGGGTTTCAGGTGACAGATACGCAGTATTTT. Translation gives CATSREGFQVTDTQYF. This chain uses TRBV15 with TRBJ2-3; D not certain. This CDR3 contains 16 residues. Germline V gene lookup returns CDR1 LNHNV and CDR2 YYDKDF (reference sequence). The V gene lost 0 bases and the J gene lost 3 bases, with 13 bases spanning the gap.

This clone has only a few counts. The gene calls are TRBV11-2 and TRBJ2-2; D remains ambiguous. The CDR3 totals 16 residues. Trimming pared 1 base from V and 5 bases from J, leaving 14 bases between. Germline CDR1 and CDR2: SGHAT and FQNNGV. CDR3 loop: CASSLARRRSTGELFF. In DNA form, the CDR3 reads TGTGCCAGCAGCTTAGCTAGACGACGGTCTACCGGGGAGCTGTTTTTT.

This clone was counted a single time. The chain couples TRBV5-6 to TRBJ1-1, with D unclear. This CDR3 contains 16 residues. The V end lost 1 base, the J end lost 2 bases, and 15 bases lay between the germline ends. Germline assignment: CDR1 SGHDT and CDR2 YYEEEE. CDR3 nucleotides: TGTGCCAGCAGCTTGCTAGGCACCTTTGACAACACTGAAGCTTTCTTT. Translating it yields CASSLLGTFDNTEAFF.

This clone was seen only once. This chain joins TRBV19 and TRBJ2-1, with 11 bases lining up with TRBD2. The CDR3 consists of 16 residues. With V trimmed by 5 bases and J by 4 bases, 7 bases remained unmatched. Germline V gives CDR1 LNHDA, CDR2 SQIVND (reference sequence). The CDR3 spells CASSLQTSGGYNEQFF. CDR3 bases: TGTGCCAGTAGTCTCCAAACTAGCGGGGGTTACAATGAGCAGTTCTTC. The full variable domain, its missing parts supplied by reference TRBV19 and TRBJ2-1, is DGGITQSPKYLFRKEGQNVTLSCEQNLNHDAMYWYRQDPGQGLRLIYYSQIVNDFQKGDIAEGYSVSREKKESFPLTVTSAQKNPTAFYLCASSLQTSGGYNEQFFGPGTRLTVL.

The chain is built from TRBV7-3 and TRBJ1-6, with D possibly TRBD1 on 5 matching bases. The V end was cut by 3 bases, the J end by 5 bases, with 14 bases between. CDR1 and CDR2 (germline): SGHTA, FQGTGA. This CDR3 spans 16 amino acids. The DNA for the CDR3 is TGTGCCAGCAGCTTTATGGGGGGAGATGATAATTCACCCCTCCACTTT. Translated: CASSFMGGDDNSPLHF.

The chain employs TRBV5-1 and TRBJ2-3, with D possibly TRBD1 on 5 matching bases. Trimming shortened V by 2 bases and J by 1 base, and 5 bases separated the two germline ends. From germline, CDR1 is SGHRS and CDR2 YFSETQ. This CDR3 comprises 13 residues. This chain's CDR3 is CASSLQGTDTQYF. The CDR3 nucleotides read TGCGCCAGCAGCTTACAGGGCACAGATACGCAGTATTTT.

The chain has TRBV19 and TRBJ1-5; D might be TRBD1 (6 bases). Germline V lookup: CDR1 LNHDA, CDR2 SQIVND (reference sequence). The length of the CDR3 is 16 residues. V was pared by 3 bases and J by 1 base, with 13 bases between. The DNA of the CDR3 is TGTGCCAGTAGTATGAGGGCCGGGACAAGCAATCAGCCCCAGCATTTT. Translation gives CASSMRAGTSNQPQHF.

The chain recombines TRBV25-1 with TRBJ2-4; D is ambiguous. CDR1 MGHDK and CDR2 SYGVNS come from the germline V gene. V was cut by 5 bases and J by 5 bases, with 10 bases left in between. This CDR3 spans 13 amino acids. CDR3 protein: CASSFVGQNIQYF. CDR3 nucleotide sequence: TGTGCCAGCAGTTTTGTCGGGCAAAACATTCAGTACTTC. Full variable domain (remainder filled in from reference TRBV25-1 and TRBJ2-4): EADIYQTPRYLVIGTGKKITLECSQTMGHDKMYWYQQDPGMELHLIHYSYGVNSTEKGDLSSESTVSRIRTEHFPLTLESARPSHTSQYLCASSFVGQNIQYFGAGTRLSVL.

The rearrangement joins TRBV7-9 to TRBJ1-5, with TRBD1 as a possible D gene (5 bases). This CDR3 is built from 16 residues. Germline CDR1 SEHNR, CDR2 FQNEAQ (reference sequence). V shed 1 base and J shed 6 bases, with 16 bases lying between them. The CDR3 DNA is TGTGCCAGCAGCTTAGAGGGGACCGGACGGGGTCAGCCCCAGCATTTT. It is translated as CASSLEGTGRGQPQHF.